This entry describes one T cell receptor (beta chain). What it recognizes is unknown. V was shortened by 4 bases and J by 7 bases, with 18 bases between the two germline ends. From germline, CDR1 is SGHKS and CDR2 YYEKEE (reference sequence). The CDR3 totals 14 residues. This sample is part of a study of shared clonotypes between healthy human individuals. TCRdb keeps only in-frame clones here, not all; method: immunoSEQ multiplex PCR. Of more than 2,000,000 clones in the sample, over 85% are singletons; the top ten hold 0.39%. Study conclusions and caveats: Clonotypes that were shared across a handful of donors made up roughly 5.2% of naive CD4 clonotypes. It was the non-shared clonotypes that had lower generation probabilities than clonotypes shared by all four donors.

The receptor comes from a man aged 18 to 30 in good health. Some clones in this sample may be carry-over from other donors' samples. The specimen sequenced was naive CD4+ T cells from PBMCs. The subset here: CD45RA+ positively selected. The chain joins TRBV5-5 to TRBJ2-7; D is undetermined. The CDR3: CASSPLGPQGEQYF. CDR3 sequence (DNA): TGTGCCAGCAGCCCCCTAGGGCCCCAAGGGGAGCAGTACTTC.